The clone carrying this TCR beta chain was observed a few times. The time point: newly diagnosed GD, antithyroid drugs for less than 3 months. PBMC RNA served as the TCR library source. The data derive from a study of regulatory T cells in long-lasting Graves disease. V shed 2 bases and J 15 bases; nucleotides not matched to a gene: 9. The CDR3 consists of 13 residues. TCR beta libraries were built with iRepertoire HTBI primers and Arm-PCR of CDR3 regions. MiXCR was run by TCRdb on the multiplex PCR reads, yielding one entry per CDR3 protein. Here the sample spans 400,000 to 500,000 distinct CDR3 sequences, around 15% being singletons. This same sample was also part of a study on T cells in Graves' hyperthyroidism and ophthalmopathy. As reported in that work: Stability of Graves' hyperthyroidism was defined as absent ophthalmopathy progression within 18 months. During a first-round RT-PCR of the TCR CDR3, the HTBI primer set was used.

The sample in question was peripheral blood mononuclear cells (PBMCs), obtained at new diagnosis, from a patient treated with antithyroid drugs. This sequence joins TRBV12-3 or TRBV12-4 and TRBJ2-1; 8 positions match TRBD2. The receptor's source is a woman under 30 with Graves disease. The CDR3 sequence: CASSLNGRTSPFF. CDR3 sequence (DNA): TGTGCCAGCAGTTTAAATGGGAGGACTAGCCCGTTCTTC.